These 32 T cell receptor beta chains share one sample of origin, sequenced in a study of cytomegalovirus exposure and HLA in healthy donors. Primers included in the PCR were 60 Vbeta and 13 Jbeta primers. The repertoire was sequenced with immunoSEQ multiplex PCR; TCRdb's copy has only in-frame clones and lacks some. The repertoire consists of around 280,000 clones, with around 90% occurring once and the leading ten covering about 2.5%. Sequenced sample: PBMCs. The receptors originated from a woman younger than 35 in good health and CMV-seronegative.

This chain joins TRBV11-3 and TRBJ2-7; D might be TRBD1 (5 bases). Germline V gene lookup returns CDR1 SGHNT and CDR2 YENEEA. The CDR3 is made up of 14 amino acids. V was pared by 3 bases and J by 2 bases, with 11 bases between. Written as DNA, the CDR3 is TGTGCCAGCAGCTTGTCATCAGGGACCTACGAGCAGTACTTC. This encodes CASSLSSGTYEQYF.

This chain links TRBV27 with TRBJ1-6; D may be TRBD1 (5 bases). Germline CDR1 reads MNHEY; CDR2 reads SMNVEV (reference sequence). CDR3 length equals 17 residues. V shed 6 bases and J shed 5 bases, with 20 bases lying between them. The CDR3 spells CASSPGVTLRDNSPLHF. The CDR3 DNA reads as TGTGCCAGCAGCCCGGGGGTGACACTAAGGGATAATTCACCCCTCCACTTT.

On this clone itself: Distinct nucleotide sequences in the sample also encode this CDR3. The chain combines TRBV5-1 with TRBJ2-1; D is unclear. V shed 0 bases and J shed 0 bases, with 7 bases lying between them. This CDR3 comprises 15 residues. Germline CDR1 and CDR2: SGHRS and YFSETQ. The DNA of the CDR3 is TGCGCCAGCAGCTTGGCGGAGAGCTCCTACAATGAGCAGTTCTTC. It translates to CASSLAESSYNEQFF.

The chain has TRBV2 and TRBJ2-1, with a weak D call TRBD2 (5 bases). V shed 2 bases and J shed 0 bases, with 8 bases lying between them. There are 15 residues in the CDR3. Germline V lookup: CDR1 SNHLY, CDR2 FYNNEI. CDR3 protein: CASSERGSSYNEQFF. CDR3 bases: TGTGCCAGCAGTGAACGGGGTAGCTCCTACAATGAGCAGTTCTTC.

This chain joins TRBV9 and TRBJ2-2, with TRBD1 as a possible D gene (6 bases). In germline, CDR1 is SGDLS, CDR2 YYNGEE. Trimming stripped 3 bases from V and 4 bases from J, with 13 bases between. CDR3 size: 15 residues. CDR3 sequence: CASSAYRASTGELFF. The CDR3 coding sequence is TGTGCCAGCAGCGCGTACAGGGCCAGCACCGGGGAGCTGTTTTTT.

The chain employs TRBV30 and TRBJ2-7, with a weak D call TRBD1 (5 bases). V dropped 0 bases and J dropped 7 bases, with 13 bases sitting between them. Per germline, CDR1 GTSNPN and CDR2 SVGIG (reference sequence). This CDR3 has 13 residues. CDR3 sequence: CAWSVRGLGEQYF. For the CDR3, the DNA is TGTGCCTGGAGTGTAAGGGGATTGGGGGAGCAGTACTTC.

The genes are TRBV5-6 and TRBJ2-5; TRBD1 agrees at 9 bases. Matching the DNA end better, TRBJ2-7 makes the J call doubtful. CDR3 length: 16 residues. CDR1 SGHDT and CDR2 YYEEEE come from the germline V gene. The CDR3 here is CASSLGRDREIDEQYF. The CDR3 DNA follows: TGTGCCAGCAGCTTGGGCCGGGACAGGGAGATCGACGAGCAGTACTTC.

In its sample, this clone was seen a few times. The chain links TRBV27 to TRBJ1-4, with D hard to call. Trimming removed 6 bases from V and 2 bases from J, with 22 bases in between. This CDR3 spans 18 amino acids. Germline CDR1 reads MNHEY; CDR2 reads SMNVEV (reference sequence). CDR3 sequence reads: CASRDLSGSIMTNEKLFF. As DNA, the CDR3 is TGTGCCAGCAGGGACCTCTCGGGGAGTATCATGACTAATGAAAAACTGTTTTTT.

The chain recombines TRBV10-3 with TRBJ2-5; possibly TRBD1 for D (5 bases). Per germline, CDR1 ENHRY and CDR2 SYGVKD. Trimming shortened V by 2 bases and J by 2 bases, and 15 bases separated the two germline ends. This CDR3 has 16 residues. In DNA, the CDR3 is TGTGCCATCAGTGAGCCCCATAGACAGAATCAAGAGACCCAGTACTTC. This codes for CAISEPHRQNQETQYF.

This clone was recorded once. This chain connects TRBV18 to TRBJ2-5; the D gene is possibly TRBD2 (5 bases). CDR1 and CDR2 (germline): KGHSH, LQKENI. The CDR3 loop spans 11 amino acids. V was clipped by 6 bases and J by 10 bases, with 12 bases between them. The CDR3 here is CASSGLVDQYF. The CDR3 nucleotides are TGTGCCAGCTCCGGACTGGTGGACCAGTACTTC.

This sequence joins TRBV18 and TRBJ1-3; D remains ambiguous. In germline, CDR1 is KGHSH, CDR2 LQKENI. V was trimmed by 2 bases and J by 1 base, leaving 6 bases between them. CDR3 length: 14 residues. CDR3: CASSPVPSGNTIYF. CDR3 DNA sequence: TGTGCCAGCTCACCAGTCCCTTCTGGAAACACCATATATTTT.

The chain combines TRBV10-3 with TRBJ1-5, with a possible D match to TRBD1 (6 bases). This CDR3 contains 13 residues. Germline V gene data show CDR1 as ENHRY and CDR2 as SYGVKD. The ends were cut back, 2 bases at V and 7 bases at J, with 9 bases in the middle. CDR3 sequence: CAISETGSQPQHF. Written as DNA, the CDR3 is TGTGCCATCAGTGAGACAGGGTCCCAGCCCCAGCATTTT.

The chain employs TRBV10-3 and TRBJ1-5; D unclear. The germline CDR1 and CDR2 sequences are ENHRY and SYGVKD. This CDR3 comprises 13 residues. V was trimmed by 0 bases and J by 7 bases, leaving 7 bases between them. CDR3 sequence reads: CAISESGEQPQHF. The DNA of the CDR3 is TGTGCCATCAGTGAGTCGGGCGAGCAGCCCCAGCATTTT.

This clone was picked up one time. V and J are TRBV7-9 and TRBJ1-4, with D uncertain. V was clipped by 6 bases and J by 3 bases, with 8 bases between them. Germline-derived CDR1 and CDR2 are SEHNR and FQNEAQ (reference sequence). This CDR3 comprises 13 residues. CDR3 coding DNA: TGTGCCAGCAGGGAGGCGTCTAATGAAAAACTGTTTTTT. Its protein product is CASREASNEKLFF. Looking up the rest from reference TRBV7-9 and TRBJ1-4 gives the full variable domain: DTGVSQNPRHKITKRGQNVTFRCDPISEHNRLYWYRQTLGQGPEFLTYFQNEAQLEKSRLLSDRFSAERPKGSFSTLEIQRTEQGDSAMYLCASREASNEKLFFGSGTQLSVL.

V and J are TRBV5-1 and TRBJ2-7, with no clear D. This CDR3 comprises 14 residues. The germline V gene has CDR1 SGHRS and CDR2 YFSETQ. Between the trimmed V and J ends, which lost 4 bases and 2 bases, there was a span of 13 bases. The CDR3 region is CASSPERVPYEQYF. The CDR3 coding sequence is TGCGCCAGCAGCCCGGAACGGGTCCCCTACGAGCAGTACTTC.

CDR3 sequence: CASSLQGDSSYEQYF. The DNA of the CDR3 is TGTGCCAGCAGCTTACAGGGGGATTCGTCCTACGAGCAGTACTTC. The chain is built from TRBV7-3 and TRBJ2-7; 7 nucleotides agree with TRBD1. V gave up 2 bases and J gave up 1 base; unmatched junction bases: 5. Germline values: CDR1 SGHTA, CDR2 FQGTGA. The length of the CDR3 is 15 residues.

This clone is a singleton in its sample. Other DNA sequences from this sample encode an identical CDR3 as well. V gene TRBV5-1 combines with J gene TRBJ1-4, with 11 bases fitting TRBD1. CDR1 is SGHRS and CDR2 is YFSETQ in the germline V gene. This CDR3 comprises 15 residues. After removal of 2 bases from V and 7 bases from J, the junction contained 4 bases not matched to a gene. The CDR3 spells CASSLGTGGGEKLFF. In nucleotides, the CDR3 is TGCGCCAGCAGCTTAGGGACAGGGGGAGGTGAAAAACTGTTTTTT.

V usage is TRBV9 and J usage is TRBJ1-3; tentative D call: TRBD1 (6 bases). Germline assignment: CDR1 SGDLS and CDR2 YYNGEE. V shed 3 bases and J shed 0 bases, with 13 bases lying between them. This CDR3 is built from 16 residues. As DNA, the CDR3 is TGTGCCAGCAGCGCAGGACAGCCTTTCTCTGGAAACACCATATATTTT. The encoded protein is CASSAGQPFSGNTIYF.

About this clone: At the DNA level, this CDR3 is encoded by other sequences in the same sample as well. The chain is built from TRBV19 and TRBJ1-5; the D gene is possibly TRBD1 (6 bases). The CDR3 consists of 14 residues. The germline V and J ends were trimmed by 9 bases and 4 bases, with 16 bases remaining between them. CDR1 and CDR2 from the germline V gene are LNHDA and SQIVND (reference sequence). The CDR3: CASSTGQGNQPQHF. CDR3 DNA: TGTGCCAGCTCTACAGGGCAGGGGAATCAGCCCCAGCATTTT.

V and J are TRBV6-1 and TRBJ2-7; 10 bases are a match to TRBD1. Looked up from germline, CDR1 is MNHNS and CDR2 is SASEGT. Unmatched junction bases numbered 5, after V lost 7 bases and J lost 2 bases. The CDR3 contains 14 residues. CDR3 coding DNA: TGTGCCAGCATCCGGACAGGGGGTACCTACGAGCAGTACTTC. Translated: CASIRTGGTYEQYF.

This clone was observed a handful of times. This sequence joins TRBV2 and TRBJ1-2; the match to TRBD1 covers 9 bases. CDR3 length: 14 amino acids. The germline gives CDR1 SNHLY, CDR2 FYNNEI. Trimming removed 10 bases from V and 6 bases from J; junction bases left unmatched: 12. The CDR3 region has the DNA TGTGCCACCCGCGGGACAGGGAATTTCAATGGCTACACCTTC. Translation gives CATRGTGNFNGYTF.

CDR3 nucleotides: TGTGCCAGCAGGGGACTTAACTATGGCTACACCTTC. Translating gives CASRGLNYGYTF. V and J are TRBV6-5 and TRBJ1-2; maybe TRBD1 (5 bases). Germline lookup yields CDR1 MNHEY and CDR2 SVGAGI. The CDR3 covers 12 residues. Trimming removed 6 bases from V and 1 base from J, with 6 bases in between.

J is TRBJ2-3 and V is TRBV2; D is perhaps TRBD2 (7 bases). Trimming removed 4 bases from V and 0 bases from J, with 14 bases in between. The length of the CDR3 is 16 residues. The germline CDR1 and CDR2 sequences are SNHLY and FYNNEI. CDR3 residues: CASSVRGGGSTDTQYF. The CDR3 DNA reads TGTGCCAGCAGTGTCCGAGGGGGGGGAAGCACAGATACGCAGTATTTT.

This chain joins TRBV30 and TRBJ1-1; D is ambiguous. Germline V gene data show CDR1 as GTSNPN and CDR2 as SVGIG (reference sequence). The CDR3 is made up of 13 amino acids. V lost 0 bases and J 4 bases, leaving 9 bases between the germline ends. The CDR3 loop is CAWSVSAGTEAFF. Here the CDR3 DNA reads TGTGCCTGGAGTGTATCAGCGGGCACTGAAGCTTTCTTT.

This clone appeared once. The chain is built from TRBV6-5 and TRBJ2-4; D gene ambiguous. The V end lost 6 bases, the J end lost 6 bases, and 9 bases lay between the germline ends. This CDR3 spans 12 amino acids. Germline V gene lookup returns CDR1 MNHEY and CDR2 SVGAGI. The CDR3 loop is CASSLFGNIQYF. The DNA for the CDR3 is TGTGCCAGCAGCCTATTTGGAAACATTCAGTACTTC.

V is TRBV4-1 and J is TRBJ1-2; D not resolved. The length of the CDR3 is 18 residues. CDR1 is MGHRA, CDR2 YSYEKL, per germline. V lost 1 base to trimming and J lost 1 base, with 19 bases between them. CDR3 sequence: CASSQVLRRTDDNYGYTF. The CDR3 DNA reads as TGCGCCAGCAGCCAAGTTCTCAGGAGGACTGACGATAACTATGGCTACACCTTC.

The J gene is TRBJ2-3, the V gene TRBV9; the D gene is possibly TRBD2 (7 bases). Germline CDR1 reads SGDLS; CDR2 reads YYNGEE. Trimming cost V 0 bases and J 3 bases, with 14 bases left between them. This CDR3 is 16 amino acids long. CDR3 DNA sequence: TGTGCCAGCAGCGTAGGTGGGGGGGCCATGACAGATACGCAGTATTTT. Translated, it gives CASSVGGGAMTDTQYF.

V gene TRBV5-1 combines with J gene TRBJ2-1, with 8 bases fitting TRBD2. Germline V gene lookup returns CDR1 SGHRS and CDR2 YFSETQ. CDR3 size: 15 residues. Germline trimming cut 6 bases from V and 4 bases from J; bases unmatched to any gene: 9. CDR3 in amino acids: CASTREGSRYNEQFF. In DNA, the CDR3 is TGCGCCAGCACCCGGGAGGGGAGCCGGTACAATGAGCAGTTCTTC.

The gene calls are TRBV27 and TRBJ2-3; 8 positions match TRBD2. CDR3 length: 15 residues. V was pared by 5 bases and J by 1 base, with 5 bases of the junction left unmatched. The germline V gene has CDR1 MNHEY and CDR2 SMNVEV (reference sequence). CDR3 DNA: TGTGCCAGCAGTCCCCGGGGGGGAGGCACAGATACGCAGTATTTT. It translates to CASSPRGGGTDTQYF.

The rearrangement uses TRBV6-6 and TRBJ1-4, with TRBD1 identical over 7 bases. The CDR3 has 12 amino acids. The V gene's germline CDR1 is MNHNY and CDR2 SVGAGI (reference sequence). The ends lost 8 bases at V and 6 bases at J; junction bases unmatched: 3. CDR3 residues: CASQGEDEKLFF. The DNA of the CDR3 is TGTGCCAGCCAGGGGGAAGATGAAAAACTGTTTTTT.

The V gene is TRBV11-3, the J gene TRBJ1-3; perhaps TRBD1 as D (5 bases). In germline, CDR1 is SGHNT, CDR2 YENEEA. Trimming took 2 bases from V and 0 from J, leaving 8 bases between them. This CDR3 contains 15 residues. The CDR3 DNA sequence: TGTGCCAGCAGCTTACAGGGAGGCTCTGGAAACACCATATATTTT. Its protein product is CASSLQGGSGNTIYF.

In regard to this clone: The sample holds other DNA sequences that translate to the same CDR3. The rearrangement joins TRBV6-1 to TRBJ2-5, with a weak D call TRBD2 (6 bases). CDR1 and CDR2 (germline): MNHNS, SASEGT. The CDR3 covers 14 residues. V was pared by 3 bases and J by 4 bases, with 12 bases between. The CDR3 loop is CASSEGLATETQYF. The CDR3 DNA reads TGTGCCAGCAGTGAGGGGCTAGCGACAGAGACCCAGTACTTC.